This TCR beta chain was observed in a study of OX40 agonist ivuxolimab in advanced cancers. The protocol was immunoSEQ multiplex PCR, while the TCRdb copy is restricted to in-frame clones and leaves out a portion. The repertoire holds around 100,000 clones, with roughly nine tenths as singletons. Germline-derived CDR1 and CDR2 are SGHRS and YFSETQ. Unmatched junction bases numbered 1, after V lost 3 bases and J lost 5 bases. CDR3 size: 13 residues. The receptor was derived from an adult with an advanced solid tumor such as melanoma, head and neck, liver or kidney cancer. The V gene is TRBV5-1, the J gene TRBJ2-1; the match to TRBD1 covers 8 bases. This material consisted of CD4+ or CD8+ T cells sorted from blood, taken in a trial of the OX40 agonist ivuxolimab. The CDR3 DNA reads as TGCGCCAGCAGCTACAGGGGGGACAATGAGCAGTTCTTC. Translation gives CASSYRGDNEQFF.